Listed below are T cell receptor beta chains from one sample, sequenced in a study of cytomegalovirus exposure and HLA in healthy donors. Assay: immunoSEQ multiplex PCR; the TCRdb copy retains only in-frame clones and omits some. The profile shows around 100,000 clones, about 70% of them singletons. Sequenced input: PBMCs. The receptors were sampled from a man aged 30-40 years in good health and CMV-seropositive. Each CDR3 is given with its conserved first and last residue. The D gene is left open where the match is weak. Clone size, where shown, is once, few, many, or a class for clones that have expanded.

TGTGCCAGCAGCTTAATCTACAGCTCCTACAATGAGCAGTTCTTC,CASSLIYSSYNEQFF,TRBJ2-1,TRBV7-3,-,few
TGTGCCATCACTGAGACAGGGATGGCTTACGAGCAGTACTTC,CAITETGMAYEQYF,TRBJ2-7,TRBV10-3,TRBD1,-
TGTGCCTGCAGCAGGTCCTCCTACAATGAGCAGTTCTTC,CACSRSSYNEQFF,TRBJ2-1,TRBV30,-,once
TGTGCCAGTAGTATTCGACAGGGGGTCTATGGCTACACCTTC,CASSIRQGVYGYTF,TRBJ1-2,TRBV19,TRBD1,-
TGTGCCAGCAGTGAATATTTCCACAGGGAAGCTAACACAGATACGCAGTATTTT,CASSEYFHREANTDTQYF,TRBJ2-3,TRBV25-1,-,-
TGTGCCAGCAGCTTTGGGACAAGTGAATTCAGCTCTGGAAACACCATATATTTT,CASSFGTSEFSSGNTIYF,TRBJ1-3,TRBV9,-,once
TGCAGCGTTTCAGACAGGGACGGCTTCCCGGATGGCTACACCTTC,CSVSDRDGFPDGYTF,TRBJ1-2,TRBV29-1,TRBD1,-
TGTGCCAGCAGCTTATCGGGTATTGAGCAGTTCTTC,CASSLSGIEQFF,TRBJ2-1,TRBV7-6,-,few
TGTGCCAGCAGTTTATCCCGGGACAGATATGGCTACACCTTC,CASSLSRDRYGYTF,TRBJ1-2,TRBV28,TRBD1,-
TGTGCCAGCAGTCTTGTCAGACAGCCTGTGTTGGACAATCAGCCCCAGCATTTT,CASSLVRQPVLDNQPQHF,TRBJ1-5,TRBV2,-,-
TGTGCCAGCAGTTCGCGGGGGACTAGCGACAATGAGCAGTTCTTC,CASSSRGTSDNEQFF,TRBJ2-1,TRBV27,TRBD2,-
TGCGCCAGCAGCCTCGGACAGATTTCGGCCTACAATGAGCAGTTCTTC,CASSLGQISAYNEQFF,TRBJ2-1,TRBV4-1,-,-
TGTGCCAGCAGCTTGGCGGACAGGAAGGACACTGAAGCTTTCTTT,CASSLADRKDTEAFF,TRBJ1-1,TRBV5-5,TRBD1,-
TGTGCCAGCAGCTTTTTACCAGGAGGGTCCTCTGGAAACACCATATATTTT,CASSFLPGGSSGNTIYF,TRBJ1-3,TRBV5-6,-,-
TGCAGCGTTGGACAGGGGGATGCGACAGATACGCAGTATTTT,CSVGQGDATDTQYF,TRBJ2-3,TRBV29-1,TRBD1,-
TGCGCCAGCAGCCAAGGTTTGGACAGGGGGGTGGACATTCAGTACTTC,CASSQGLDRGVDIQYF,TRBJ2-4,TRBV4-3,TRBD1,-
TGTGCCAGCAGCTTGGGTCGGAGCGGGAGGAAAACAGATACGCAGTATTTT,CASSLGRSGRKTDTQYF,TRBJ2-3,TRBV11-1,TRBD2,-
TGTGCCAGCAGCCTTTTAGGGGGTTCGACAGGGGAGAACACCGGGGAGCTGTTTTTT,CASSLLGGSTGENTGELFF,TRBJ2-2,TRBV11-2,TRBD1,-
TGTGCCAGCAGTTACTCAGGGGGACTGAACACTGAAGCTTTCTTT,CASSYSGGLNTEAFF,TRBJ1-1,TRBV6-5,-,-
TGTGCCAGCAGCTTAGACGGGGAGCAGAACACTGAAGCTTTCTTT,CASSLDGEQNTEAFF,TRBJ1-1,TRBV11-3,-,-